These T cell receptor beta chains were read from a single sample in a study of T cell responses to AZD1222 COVID-19 vaccine. Only in-frame clones appear in the TCRdb table, and some are missing; sequencing was by immunoSEQ multiplex PCR. Counted here are fewer than 150,000 clones, 65% to 90% occurring once; the ten biggest clones make up roughly 7.7%. This sample comprised peripheral blood, obtained on day 0 of AZD1222 vaccination. These receptors were collected from an adult in good health. CDR3s include the opening cysteine and the closing phenylalanine or tryptophan. The D gene is left open where the match is weak. Size tells how often a clone was seen (once, few, many) or the class of an expanded clone, and some rows leave it out.

clone_size,d_call,v_call,cdr3_length,j_call,cdr3_aa,cdr3_nt
once,NA,TRBV28,14,TRBJ1-2,CASSSFRGQYGYTF,TGTGCCAGCAGTTCCTTTCGGGGCCAATATGGCTACACCTTC
NA,TRBD2,TRBV3-1/TRBV3-2,15,TRBJ2-2,CASSQISGRSGELFF,TGTGCCAGCAGCCAAATTAGCGGGAGATCCGGGGAGCTGTTTTTT
NA,TRBD2,TRBV19,16,TRBJ2-5,CATKGTSGSWQETQYF,TGTGCCACCAAGGGGACTAGCGGGAGTTGGCAAGAGACCCAGTACTTC
NA,NA,TRBV5-1,13,TRBJ2-7,CASSKPESDEQYF,TGCGCCAGCAGTAAGCCGGAGTCGGACGAGCAGTACTTC
few,NA,TRBV9,14,TRBJ2-7,CASSPGVSTYEQYF,TGTGCCAGCAGCCCGGGAGTCTCGACCTACGAGCAGTACTTC
NA,TRBD1,TRBV29-1,13,TRBJ2-7,CSVEGQGANEQYF,TGCAGCGTTGAAGGCCAGGGGGCAAACGAGCAGTACTTC
NA,NA,TRBV25-1,16,TRBJ2-3,CASSAHRDSGTDTQYF,TGTGCCAGCAGTGCCCACCGGGACAGCGGGACAGATACGCAGTATTTT
NA,NA,TRBV4-2,11,TRBJ2-2,CASSRHRELFF,TGTGCCAGCAGCCGCCACAGGGAGCTGTTTTTT
NA,NA,TRBV6-5,16,TRBJ2-1,CASSSPGYGSYNEQFF,TGTGCCAGCAGTTCCCCCGGGTACGGGAGCTACAATGAGCAGTTCTTC
NA,TRBD1,TRBV4-2,16,TRBJ2-5,CASSQGGTGRGETQYF,TGTGCCAGCAGCCAAGGAGGGACAGGGCGAGGGGAGACCCAGTACTTC
NA,NA,TRBV19,15,TRBJ1-1,CASSMNGGLNTEAFF,TGTGCCAGTAGTATGAACGGGGGGTTGAACACTGAAGCTTTCTTT
NA,NA,TRBV4-1,15,TRBJ2-5,CASSQGRGGRETQYF,TGCGCCAGCAGCCAAGGAAGAGGAGGGAGAGAGACCCAGTACTTC
NA,TRBD1,TRBV7-2,17,TRBJ2-1,CASSLNPRGSSYNEQFF,TGTGCCAGCAGCCTTAATCCCAGGGGGAGCTCCTACAATGAGCAGTTCTTC
NA,TRBD2,TRBV7-2,16,TRBJ2-1,CASSPRTSGGYNEQFF,TGTGCCAGCAGCCCACGGACTAGCGGGGGGTACAATGAGCAGTTCTTC
NA,NA,TRBV7-9,14,TRBJ1-2,CASSFSAGYYGYTF,TGTGCCAGCAGCTTTTCGGCAGGATACTATGGCTACACCTTC
once,TRBD1,TRBV28,13,TRBJ2-7,CASRTGAPDEQYF,TGTGCCAGCAGAACAGGGGCCCCCGACGAGCAGTACTTC
NA,NA,TRBV27,14,TRBJ2-3,CASSLSRYTDTQYF,TGTGCCAGCAGTTTATCGCGCTACACAGATACGCAGTATTTT
NA,NA,TRBV2,12,TRBJ1-4,CAGGPRLGKLFF,TGTGCCGGGGGGCCGCGGCTGGGAAAACTGTTTTTT
NA,TRBD1,TRBV28,14,TRBJ2-7,CASIPGGLSYEQYF,TGTGCCAGCATCCCAGGGGGTCTCTCCTACGAGCAGTACTTC
NA,TRBD1,TRBV27,14,TRBJ1-4,CASSLRGQYEKLFF,TGTGCCAGCAGTTTAAGGGGGCAGTATGAAAAACTGTTTTTT
few,TRBD1,TRBV3-1/TRBV3-2,12,TRBJ2-7,CASSYRTGPQYF,TGTGCCAGCAGCTATAGGACAGGGCCACAGTACTTC
NA,TRBD1,TRBV7-2,15,TRBJ2-1,CASSLGQGTYNEQFF,TGTGCCAGCAGCCTGGGACAGGGGACCTACAATGAGCAGTTCTTC
once,NA,TRBV29-1,12,TRBJ1-5,CSVGARDQPQHF,TGCAGCGTTGGTGCGCGGGATCAGCCCCAGCATTTT
NA,NA,TRBV6-2/TRBV6-3,16,TRBJ2-7,CASSYSEGRAGYEQYF,TGTGCCAGCAGTTACTCGGAAGGTCGGGCGGGCTACGAGCAGTACTTC
NA,NA,TRBV3-1/TRBV3-2,17,TRBJ1-1,CASSQAKSGGRNTEAFF,TGTGCCAGCAGCCAAGCTAAGTCGGGGGGAAGGAACACTGAAGCTTTCTTT
NA,NA,TRBV19,14,TRBJ2-1,CASSIYRVTNEQFF,TGTGCCAGTAGTATTTACAGGGTAACCAATGAGCAGTTCTTC
NA,NA,TRBV28,15,TRBJ2-7,CASRLTWVEGYEQYF,TGTGCCAGCAGGCTGACCTGGGTGGAAGGGTACGAGCAGTACTTC
NA,TRBD1,TRBV30,16,TRBJ1-1,CAWGIRQGMVGTEAFF,TGTGCCTGGGGGATTAGACAGGGAATGGTGGGCACTGAAGCTTTCTTT
NA,NA,TRBV5-6,14,TRBJ2-5,CASSGSDRLETQYF,TGTGCCAGCAGCGGTTCGGACAGATTAGAGACCCAGTACTTC
NA,NA,TRBV5-1,15,TRBJ1-2,CASSLGGTPNYGYTF,TGCGCCAGCAGCTTGGGAGGGACACCTAACTATGGCTACACCTTC
NA,TRBD2,TRBV18,14,TRBJ2-7,CASSPGTSGWEQYF,TGTGCCAGCTCACCGGGGACTAGCGGTTGGGAGCAGTACTTC
NA,NA,TRBV3-1/TRBV3-2,13,TRBJ1-1,CASSQSPLSEAFF,TGTGCCAGCAGCCAATCGCCTTTATCCGAAGCTTTCTTT
NA,NA,TRBV19,17,TRBJ2-7,CASSIDHGATWTYEQYF,TGTGCCAGTAGTATAGATCACGGGGCCACTTGGACCTACGAGCAGTACTTC
NA,NA,TRBV6-4,12,TRBJ2-3,CASSASGDTQYF,TGTGCCAGCAGTGCCTCGGGTGATACGCAGTATTTT
NA,NA,TRBV20-1,11,TRBJ1-4,CSASSGEKLFF,TGCAGTGCTAGTTCGGGGGAAAAACTGTTTTTT
NA,TRBD1,TRBV7-9,15,TRBJ1-2,CASSLPQGGGYGYTF,TGTGCCAGCAGCTTACCACAGGGGGGCGGCTATGGCTACACCTTC
NA,NA,TRBV4-2,15,TRBJ2-7,CASSQDLSGAYEQYF,TGTGCCAGCAGCCAAGATTTGTCGGGAGCTTACGAGCAGTACTTC
NA,TRBD1,TRBV7-8,15,TRBJ1-5,CASTRGPLPNQPQHF,TGTGCCAGCACAAGGGGGCCCTTACCTAATCAGCCCCAGCATTTT
NA,TRBD2,TRBV7-3,15,TRBJ2-1,CASSSRQRDYNEQFF,TGTGCCAGCAGCTCGCGCCAGCGGGATTACAATGAGCAGTTCTTC
NA,TRBD2,TRBV15,15,TRBJ2-7,CATSRPGLAAYEQYF,TGTGCCACCAGCAGACCTGGACTAGCGGCCTACGAGCAGTACTTC
once,NA,TRBV30,16,TRBJ2-5,CAWSGAARKRGETQYF,TGTGCCTGGAGTGGGGCGGCAAGGAAGAGGGGAGAGACCCAGTACTTC
NA,NA,TRBV5-1,13,TRBJ1-2,CASSWAGAYGYTF,TGCGCCAGCAGCTGGGCAGGAGCCTATGGCTACACCTTC
NA,TRBD2,TRBV27,18,TRBJ2-3,CASSPPIAGGPATDTQYF,TGTGCCAGCAGTCCCCCCATCGCGGGAGGGCCGGCGACAGATACGCAGTATTTT
NA,NA,TRBV19,13,TRBJ2-7,CASAKGGVHEQYF,TGTGCCAGCGCCAAGGGGGGGGTCCACGAGCAGTACTTC
once,NA,TRBV25-1,11,TRBJ1-1,CASGRGSEAFF,TGTGCCAGCGGCCGAGGGTCAGAAGCTTTCTTT
once,NA,TRBV19,15,TRBJ1-1,CASTMGRNLNTEAFF,TGTGCCAGTACCATGGGGCGGAACTTGAACACTGAAGCTTTCTTT
NA,NA,TRBV7-8,16,TRBJ2-7,CASSLSGSGSSYEQYF,TGTGCCAGCAGCTTAAGCGGGTCGGGCTCGTCCTACGAGCAGTACTTC
NA,NA,TRBV21-1,13,TRBJ1-1,CASSGPGGREAFF,TGTGCCAGCTCGGGACCTGGGGGGAGGGAAGCTTTCTTT